This T cell receptor beta chain stems from a study of CDR3 diversity in severe acne. Germline lookup yields CDR1 LNHDA and CDR2 SQIVND (reference sequence). The CDR3 totals 15 residues. Trimming removed 5 bases at V and 1 base at J, with 15 bases between. This clonotype was seen ten or more times. TCRdb redid the calling of the PCR reads with MiXCR, one entry per CDR3 protein. The table includes around 83,000 distinct CDR3 sequences, about half detected once. This TCR derives from a male donor with severe acne vulgaris. Specimen: blood. The rearrangement uses TRBV19 and TRBJ2-7; the D is unclear. CDR3 sequence reads: CASSAQLSPSYEQYF. The CDR3 bases are TGTGCCAGTAGTGCCCAGTTGTCCCCTTCCTACGAGCAGTACTTC.